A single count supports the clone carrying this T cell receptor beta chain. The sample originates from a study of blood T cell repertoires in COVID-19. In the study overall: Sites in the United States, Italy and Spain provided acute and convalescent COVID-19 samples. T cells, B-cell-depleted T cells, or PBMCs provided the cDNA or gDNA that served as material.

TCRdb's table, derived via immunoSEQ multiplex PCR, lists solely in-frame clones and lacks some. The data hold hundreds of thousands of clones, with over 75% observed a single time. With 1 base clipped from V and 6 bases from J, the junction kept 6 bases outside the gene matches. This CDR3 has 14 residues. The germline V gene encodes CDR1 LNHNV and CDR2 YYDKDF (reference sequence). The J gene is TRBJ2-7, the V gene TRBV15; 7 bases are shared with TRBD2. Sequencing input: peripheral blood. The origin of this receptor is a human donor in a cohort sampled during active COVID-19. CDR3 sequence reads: CATSRVGGIGEQYF. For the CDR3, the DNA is TGTGCCACCAGCAGAGTGGGAGGGATCGGCGAGCAGTACTTC.